The entry that follows covers one T cell receptor (beta chain) sequence. The data stem from a study of blood T cell repertoires in COVID-19. As for the study in general: Specimens from acute and convalescent COVID-19 originated in the United States, Italy and Spain.

Original data processing: Amplification with reference gene primers provided the estimates of nucleated cell counts. The repertoire was sequenced with immunoSEQ multiplex PCR; TCRdb's copy has only in-frame clones and lacks some. The V and J calls and clone size are taken from that table; D and trimming were inferred from the DNA. The profile shows under 250,000 clones, roughly 84% of them singletons. The V and J ends lost 5 bases and 5 bases, in that order; junction bases with no gene match: 9. Germline values: CDR1 MNHEY, CDR2 SMNVEV (reference sequence). The CDR3 is made up of 15 amino acids. Sequencing used peripheral blood. The receptor was derived from a man in his fifties who had recovered from COVID-19. The chain couples TRBV27 to TRBJ1-1, with 9 positions matching TRBD1. The CDR3 here is CASSKVGQGGTEAFF. In nucleotides, the CDR3 is TGTGCCAGCAGTAAAGTGGGACAGGGTGGTACTGAAGCTTTCTTT.